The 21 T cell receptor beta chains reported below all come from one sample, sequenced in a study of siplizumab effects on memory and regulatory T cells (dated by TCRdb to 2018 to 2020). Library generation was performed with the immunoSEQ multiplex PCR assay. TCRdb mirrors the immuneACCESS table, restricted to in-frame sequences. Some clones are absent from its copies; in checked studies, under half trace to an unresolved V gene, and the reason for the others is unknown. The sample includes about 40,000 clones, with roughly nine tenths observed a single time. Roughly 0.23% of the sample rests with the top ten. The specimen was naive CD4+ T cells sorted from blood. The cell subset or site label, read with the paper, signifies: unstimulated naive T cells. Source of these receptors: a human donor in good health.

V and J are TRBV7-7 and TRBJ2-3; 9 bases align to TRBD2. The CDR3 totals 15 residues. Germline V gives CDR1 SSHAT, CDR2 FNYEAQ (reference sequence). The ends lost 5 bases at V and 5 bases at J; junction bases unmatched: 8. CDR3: CASSPSGVEGDTQYF. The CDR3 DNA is TGTGCCAGCAGCCCTAGCGGGGTGGAGGGAGATACGCAGTATTTT.

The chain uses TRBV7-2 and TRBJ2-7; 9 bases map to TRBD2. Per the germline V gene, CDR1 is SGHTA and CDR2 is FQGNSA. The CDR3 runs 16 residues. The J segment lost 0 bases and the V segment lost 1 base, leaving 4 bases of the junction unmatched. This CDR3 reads CASSLVASGDSYEQYF. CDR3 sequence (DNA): TGTGCCAGCAGCTTAGTGGCTAGCGGGGACTCCTACGAGCAGTACTTC.

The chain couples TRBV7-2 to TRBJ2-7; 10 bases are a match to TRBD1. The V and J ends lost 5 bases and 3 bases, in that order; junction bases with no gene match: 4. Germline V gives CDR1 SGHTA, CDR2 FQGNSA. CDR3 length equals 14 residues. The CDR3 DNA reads TGTGCCAGCAGCCCCTGGACAGGGGGCTACGAGCAGTACTTC. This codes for CASSPWTGGYEQYF.

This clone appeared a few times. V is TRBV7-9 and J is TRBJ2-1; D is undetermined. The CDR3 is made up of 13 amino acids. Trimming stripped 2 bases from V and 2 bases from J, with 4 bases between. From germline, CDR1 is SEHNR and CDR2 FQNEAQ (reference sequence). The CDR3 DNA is TGTGCCAGCAGCTTATTGGCCTACAATGAGCAGTTCTTC. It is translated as CASSLLAYNEQFF.

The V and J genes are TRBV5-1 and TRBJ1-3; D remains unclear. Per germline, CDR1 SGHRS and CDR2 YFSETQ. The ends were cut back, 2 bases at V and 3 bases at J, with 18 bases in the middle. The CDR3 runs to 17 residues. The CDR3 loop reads CASSFRPGPTGGNTIYF. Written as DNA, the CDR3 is TGCGCCAGCAGCTTCAGACCCGGCCCGACCGGTGGAAACACCATATATTTT.

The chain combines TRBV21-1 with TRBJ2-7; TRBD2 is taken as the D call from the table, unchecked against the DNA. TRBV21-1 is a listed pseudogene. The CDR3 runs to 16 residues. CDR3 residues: CASTRKVAGGFYEQYF. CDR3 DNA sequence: TGTGCCAGCACCCGAAAGGTAGCGGGGGGCTTCTACGAGCAGTACTTC.

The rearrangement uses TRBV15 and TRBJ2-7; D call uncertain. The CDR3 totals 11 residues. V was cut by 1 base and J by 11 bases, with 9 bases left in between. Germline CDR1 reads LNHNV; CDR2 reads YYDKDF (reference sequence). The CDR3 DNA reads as TGTGCCACCAGCAGAGTAGGCAGGAAGTACTTC. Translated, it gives CATSRVGRKYF. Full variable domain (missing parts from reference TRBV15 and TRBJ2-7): DAMVIQNPRYQVTQFGKPVTLSCSQTLNHNVMYWYQQKSSQAPKLLFHYYDKDFNNEADTPDNFQSRRPNTSFCFLDIRSPGLGDTAMYLCATSRVGRKYFGPGTRLTVT.

CDR3 DNA sequence: TGTGCCAGCAGCCCCATATGGGGACGTAATAATGAAAAACTGTTTTTT. It specifies CASSPIWGRNNEKLFF. The J gene is TRBJ1-4, the V gene TRBV11-2; D might be TRBD1 (5 bases). Germline CDR1 reads SGHAT; CDR2 reads FQNNGV. Trimming took 5 bases from V and 4 from J, leaving 17 bases between them. This CDR3 is 16 amino acids long.

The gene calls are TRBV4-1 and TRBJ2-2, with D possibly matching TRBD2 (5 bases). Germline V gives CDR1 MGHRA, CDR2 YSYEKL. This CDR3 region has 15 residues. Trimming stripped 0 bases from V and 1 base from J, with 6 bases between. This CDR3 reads CASSQDRGNTGELFF. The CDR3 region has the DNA TGCGCCAGCAGCCAAGATCGGGGGAACACCGGGGAGCTGTTTTTT.

CDR3 nucleotides: TGCAGCGTTGAAAGGGCCTTACGTAGTGGCTACACCTTC. It codes for CSVERALRSGYTF. The chain links TRBV29-1 to TRBJ1-2, with unresolved D. This CDR3 spans 13 amino acids. V lost 2 bases, J lost 7 bases, and 14 bases lay in between. Germline V gene sequence: CDR1 SQVTM, CDR2 ANQGSEA.

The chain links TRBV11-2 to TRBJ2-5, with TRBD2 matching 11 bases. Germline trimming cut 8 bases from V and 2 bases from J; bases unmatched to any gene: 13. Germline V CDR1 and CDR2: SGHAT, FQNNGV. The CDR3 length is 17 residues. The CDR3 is CASRRLAGGSLQETQYF. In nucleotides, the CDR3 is TGTGCCAGCCGCCGGCTAGCGGGAGGAAGTCTACAAGAGACCCAGTACTTC.

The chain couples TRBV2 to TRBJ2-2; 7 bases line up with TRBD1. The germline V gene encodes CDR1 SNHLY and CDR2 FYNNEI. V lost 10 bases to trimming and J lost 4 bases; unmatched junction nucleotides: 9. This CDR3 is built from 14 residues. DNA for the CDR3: TGTGCCACCAGACAGGGAATTAGCACCGGGGAGCTGTTTTTT. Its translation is CATRQGISTGELFF. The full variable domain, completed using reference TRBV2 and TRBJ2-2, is EPEVTQTPSHQVTQMGQEVILRCVPISNHLYFYWYRQILGQKVEFLVSFYNNEISEKSEIFDDQFSVERPDGSNFTLKIRSTKLEDSAMYFCATRQGISTGELFFGEGSRLTVL.

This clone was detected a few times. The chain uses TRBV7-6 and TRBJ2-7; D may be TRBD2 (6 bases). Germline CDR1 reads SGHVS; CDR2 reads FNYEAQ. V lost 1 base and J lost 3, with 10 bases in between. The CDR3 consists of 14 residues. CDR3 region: CASSLGTSYYEQYF. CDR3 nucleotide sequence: TGTGCCAGCAGCTTAGGTACTAGCTACTACGAGCAGTACTTC. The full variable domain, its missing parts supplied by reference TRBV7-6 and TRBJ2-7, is GAGVSQSPRYKVTKRGQDVALRCDPISGHVSLYWYRQALGQGPEFLTYFNYEAQQDKSGLPNDRFSAERPEGSISTLTIQRTEQRDSAMYRCASSLGTSYYEQYFGPGTRLTVT.

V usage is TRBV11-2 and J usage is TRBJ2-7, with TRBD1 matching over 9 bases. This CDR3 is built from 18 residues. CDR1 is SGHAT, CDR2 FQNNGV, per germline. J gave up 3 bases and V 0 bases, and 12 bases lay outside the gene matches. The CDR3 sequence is CASSLDPSDRGISYEQYF. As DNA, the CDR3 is TGTGCCAGCAGCTTAGACCCCTCGGACAGGGGAATAAGCTACGAGCAGTACTTC.

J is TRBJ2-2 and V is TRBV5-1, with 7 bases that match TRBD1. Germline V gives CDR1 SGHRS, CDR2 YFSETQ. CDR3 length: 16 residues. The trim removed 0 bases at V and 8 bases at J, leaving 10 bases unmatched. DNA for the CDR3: TGCGCCAGCAGCTTGGGTGGGACAGCGAGGCCTGGGGAGCTGTTTTTT. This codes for CASSLGGTARPGELFF.

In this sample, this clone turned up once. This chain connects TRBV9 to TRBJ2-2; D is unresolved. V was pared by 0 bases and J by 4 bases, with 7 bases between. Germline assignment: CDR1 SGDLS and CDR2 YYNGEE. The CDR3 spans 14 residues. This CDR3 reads CASSVAGTTGELFF. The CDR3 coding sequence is TGTGCCAGCAGCGTAGCTGGAACCACCGGGGAGCTGTTTTTT.

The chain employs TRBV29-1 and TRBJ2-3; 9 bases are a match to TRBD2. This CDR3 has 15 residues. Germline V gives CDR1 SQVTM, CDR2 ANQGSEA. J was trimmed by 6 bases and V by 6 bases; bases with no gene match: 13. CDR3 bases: TGCAGCGTCCGAAGAGGGTCTAGCGGGATTGATACGCAGTATTTT. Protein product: CSVRRGSSGIDTQYF.

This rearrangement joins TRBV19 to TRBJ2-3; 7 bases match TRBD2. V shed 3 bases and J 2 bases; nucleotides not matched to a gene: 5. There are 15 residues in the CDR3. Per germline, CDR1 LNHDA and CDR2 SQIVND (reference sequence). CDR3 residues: CASSMGEGDTDTQYF. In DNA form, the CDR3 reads TGTGCCAGTAGTATGGGGGAGGGAGACACAGATACGCAGTATTTT.

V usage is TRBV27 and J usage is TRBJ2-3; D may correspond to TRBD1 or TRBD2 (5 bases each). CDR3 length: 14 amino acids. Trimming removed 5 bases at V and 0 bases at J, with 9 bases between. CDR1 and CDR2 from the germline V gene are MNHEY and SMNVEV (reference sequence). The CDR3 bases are TGTGCCAGCAGTCCCGGGGACAGCACAGATACGCAGTATTTT. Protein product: CASSPGDSTDTQYF.

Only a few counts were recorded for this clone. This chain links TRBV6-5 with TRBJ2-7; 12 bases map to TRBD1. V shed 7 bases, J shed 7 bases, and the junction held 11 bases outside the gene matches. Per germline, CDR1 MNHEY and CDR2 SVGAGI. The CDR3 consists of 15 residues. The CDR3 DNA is TGTGCCAGCACCAACGGGGGGACAGGGGGCGTGGAGCAGTACTTC. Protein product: CASTNGGTGGVEQYF.

As DNA, the CDR3 is TGTGCCAGTAGTCCCAGGGGCGGGGAAGAGACCCAGTACTTC. The encoded protein is CASSPRGGEETQYF. V and J are TRBV19 and TRBJ2-5, with D possibly called TRBD1 or TRBD2 (6 bases each). CDR1 and CDR2 (germline): LNHDA, SQIVND (reference sequence). V was shortened by 5 bases and J by 3 bases, with 13 bases between the two germline ends. This CDR3 spans 14 amino acids.